This T cell receptor (beta chain) was recovered during a study of blood T cell repertoires in COVID-19. This CDR3 is built from 15 residues. Germline assignment: CDR1 MDHEN and CDR2 SYDVKM. V was clipped by 5 bases and J by 6 bases; unmatched bases: 7. TCRdb's copy holds only in-frame clones and misses some; the assay was immunoSEQ multiplex PCR. The table shows 200,000 to 250,000 clones, with approximately 80% occurring only once. Sequenced input: peripheral blood. This chain connects TRBV28 to TRBJ1-6; TRBD1 aligns across 7 bases. This sequence originates from a woman between 50 and 59 years old with acute or convalescent COVID-19. The CDR3 sequence: CASSDGQVLNSPLHF. In DNA, the CDR3 is TGTGCCAGCAGTGATGGACAGGTCCTTAATTCACCCCTCCACTTT.